The rows below give T cell receptor beta chains drawn from one sample of a study of cytomegalovirus exposure and HLA in healthy donors. Sequencing used immunoSEQ multiplex PCR; TCRdb keeps in-frame clones, though not all of them. The profile shows 95,000 to 100,000 clones, about 80% of them singletons. What was sequenced was PBMCs. The receptor source for this set is a middle-aged man in good health and CMV-seronegative. The CDR3 runs from the conserved cysteine through the conserved F or W. Each record gives: CDR3 length, V gene, clone size, J gene, D gene, CDR3 DNA, CDR3 protein. D genes are given only for firm matches. A clone size is listed for some rows: how often the clone was seen (once, few, many), or a class if it is expanded.

>13|TRBV6-9|.|TRBJ1-2|.
TGTGCCAGCCGGGGTGGCAGGACTCGTGGCTACACCTTC
CASRGGRTRGYTF
>14|TRBV6-5|.|TRBJ2-7|TRBD2
TGTGCCAGCAGACCCGGGACTAACTCCTACGAGCAGTACTTC
CASRPGTNSYEQYF
>14|TRBV6-5|.|TRBJ1-2|.
TGTGCCAGCAGTCCTTCTTCGGCAGGGTTTGGCTACACCTTC
CASSPSSAGFGYTF
>12|TRBV7-2|.|TRBJ2-2|.
TGTGCCAGCAGCTTCTACACCGGGGAGCTGTTTTTT
CASSFYTGELFF
>14|TRBV5-1|.|TRBJ1-1|.
TGCGCCAGCAGCTCTACAGGGTCGGGGACTGAAGCTTTCTTT
CASSSTGSGTEAFF
>16|TRBV11-3|.|TRBJ2-1|TRBD1
TGTGCCAGCAGCACCCGGACAGGGGGTTATTACAATGAGCAGTTCTTC
CASSTRTGGYYNEQFF
>17|TRBV9|once|TRBJ2-5|TRBD2
TGTGCCAGCAGCGCGGGGGGGATGGGGGGCAGCCAAGAGACCCAGTACTTC
CASSAGGMGGSQETQYF
>12|TRBV7-9|.|TRBJ1-1|.
TGTTCCAGCAGCTTTGGACAGCTTGAAGCTTTCTTT
CSSSFGQLEAFF
>16|TRBV7-9|.|TRBJ1-6|.
TGTGCCAGCAGCCGCCGGGGTCGTGCTGAATATTCACCCCTCCACTTT
CASSRRGRAEYSPLHF
>14|TRBV21-1|.|TRBJ1-2|.
TGTGCCAGCAGCAAAAGCGTCGGGAACTATGGCTACACCTTC
CASSKSVGNYGYTF
>16|TRBV5-6|.|TRBJ1-1|.
TGTGCCAGCAGCGTCTTTTTAGGGGGGGGACCCGGTGAAGCTTTCTTT
CASSVFLGGGPGEAFF
>15|TRBV10-3|.|TRBJ1-1|.
TGTGCCATCAGTGAGTTGCCAGGGGTGAACACTGAAGCTTTCTTT
CAISELPGVNTEAFF
>12|TRBV11-2|few|TRBJ2-5|.
TGTGCCAGCCGGGACTACCAAGAGACCCAGTACTTC
CASRDYQETQYF
>15|TRBV5-1|.|TRBJ1-3|TRBD1
TGCGCCAGCAGTTCGACAGGGCTGAATGGAAACACCATATATTTT
CASSSTGLNGNTIYF
>13|TRBV7-6|.|TRBJ1-1|.
TGTGCCAGCAGCTTAAGACTAGTTAGTGAAGCTTTCTTT
CASSLRLVSEAFF
>14|TRBV21-1|.|TRBJ2-5|.
TGTGCCAGCAGCCTCGGGGGGGTAGGAGAGACCCAGTACTTC
CASSLGGVGETQYF
>14|TRBV6-5|.|TRBJ1-1|.
TGTGCCAGCACCGCGGGGGGGCCGAGCACTGAAGCTTTCTTT
CASTAGGPSTEAFF
>17|TRBV4-2|few|TRBJ2-1|.
TGTGCCAGCAGCCCAGGGGATGGGACAACAAAGGCAGGTGAGCAGTTCTTC
CASSPGDGTTKAGEQFF
>14|TRBV5-6|.|TRBJ1-2|.
TGTGCCAGCAGCCTGACATCCGGGAGATATGGCTACACCTTC
CASSLTSGRYGYTF
>15|TRBV9|.|TRBJ1-5|.
TGTGCCAGCAGCGTAGGGGCAGGGGCGATTCAGCCCCAGCATTTT
CASSVGAGAIQPQHF
>14|TRBV10-3|.|TRBJ1-2|.
TGTGCCATCAGTGACGGGTTGCCGGACTATGGCTACACCTTC
CAISDGLPDYGYTF
>14|TRBV15|.|TRBJ2-5|TRBD2
TGTGCCACCAGCAGAGTCCTAGCGGGAGAGACCCAGTACTTC
CATSRVLAGETQYF
>15|TRBV7-3|.|TRBJ2-3|.
TGTGCCAGCAGCTTAACGTTTGGAGGGCGGGATACGCAGTATTTT
CASSLTFGGRDTQYF
>17|TRBV2|.|TRBJ2-3|TRBD2
TGTGCCAGCAGTGAAGCGAAGGGACTAGCGGCCGAAGATACGCAGTATTTT
CASSEAKGLAAEDTQYF
>15|TRBV6-5|.|TRBJ2-2|.
TGTGCCAGCACCAAGGGGGGGCGCAGCACCGGGGAGCTGTTTTTT
CASTKGGRSTGELFF
>13|TRBV19|.|TRBJ2-2|TRBD1
TGTGCCAGTAGTGATACAGGGGCCGGGGAGCTGTTTTTT
CASSDTGAGELFF